This T cell receptor beta chain was captured in a study of blood T cell repertoires in COVID-19. Study-level background: PBMCs, B-cell-depleted T cells, or T cells provided the cDNA or gDNA that made up the material.

Seattle's enrolled individuals joined amid active infection and were then monitored longitudinally. Germline V CDR1 and CDR2: SGHAT, FQNNGV. There are 18 residues in the CDR3. V was pared by 7 bases and J by 0 bases, with 12 bases of the junction left unmatched. Clones were sequenced by immunoSEQ multiplex PCR, and TCRdb holds only the in-frame ones, with some missing. In the table there are about 130,000 clones, roughly 90% of which are singletons. The TCR sequence derives from a man aged 55 to 70 with COVID-19, enrolled during active disease. Sequencing was done on a sample of peripheral blood. This chain uses TRBV11-2 with TRBJ2-2, with TRBD2 matching over 9 bases. CDR3 residues: CASIPRRRGGANTGELFF. CDR3 DNA: TGTGCCAGCATCCCCAGGAGGCGGGGGGGGGCGAACACCGGGGAGCTGTTTTTT.